This TCR beta chain was recorded in a study of T-cell memory formation after mild COVID-19 (dated by TCRdb to the early 2020s). Study-level background: TCR sequence clusters from the two donors were found to be largely donor specific. Two young, previously healthy adult volunteers, one female and one male, were included in the cohort. In a couple of donors, T-cell clones that expanded and contracted after mild COVID-19 were tracked by sequencing TCRalpha and TCRbeta repertoires over time. The paper's findings and limits, for the study overall: Clones contracting from day 15 to 85 had balanced CD4/CD8 phenotypes, while a second wave expanding from day 15 to 37 was biased towards CD4+. The second-wave clones that peaked on day 37 were not confirmed to be SARS-CoV-2 specific. Contracting CD4+ clones were located mainly in the CM and EM memory subsets, whereas CD8+ clones were found to be enriched in EMRA. Only a couple of mild cases were covered in the study, and larger cohorts including severe cases with pre-infection samples were considered necessary. Some responding clones were found in pre-infection memory, which suggests that pre-existing cross-reactive memory T cells took part in the SARS-CoV-2 response.

This clonotype was recorded at least ten times. The specificity of this receptor is unknown. Nothing much larger sits one base from this clone, and base qualities are not available. Ficoll-Paque density gradient centrifugation was the method used to isolate PBMCs. Sequencing was carried out with an Illumina NovaSeq 6000. TCRalpha and TCRbeta cDNA libraries were built by 5'RACE with constant-segment primers, adding sample barcodes and unique molecular identifiers. Trizol reagent was used to extract RNA from every sample. Amplification of the libraries took two PCR steps, and the second step added a second sample barcode plus Illumina TruSeq adapters. Sequencing of the libraries was done on an Illumina NovaSeq, producing 2 x 150 bp paired-end reads. For the original study's pipeline: Demultiplexing of reads and collapsing into UMI-guided consensus sequences were performed with migec v1.2.7. Using mixcr v2.1.11, the UMI consensuses were aligned to TRA and TRB V and J templates and assembled into clonotypes. Expanded or contracted clonotypes were those called significant by both edgeR and NoisET, with noise models trained on biological replicates. For edgeR calls, a false discovery rate-adjusted p below 0.01 and a log2 fold-change threshold of 1 were applied. As an exploratory analysis of dynamics, max-normalized trajectories of the 1000 most abundant clonotypes were examined with PCA combined with hierarchical clustering. Separately sequenced CD4+ and CD8+ repertoires were used to assign a CD4 or CD8 phenotype to each responding clone. TCRdb trimmed the raw reads at Q25, called clones with MiXCR and kept productive beta chains. Rows matching on CDR3 protein sequence are summarized as one entry with the most common DNA and genes. Clone size and V and J calls follow TCRdb, not the original study. This sample comprises under 250,000 distinct CDR3 sequences, 15% of them detected only once. The ten largest make up less than 2.5% of the sample.

The sample comprised PBMCs or a T cell subset sorted from them (not recorded which). This clonotype was sampled from an adult woman who had mild COVID-19 (a few samples of this study predate the infection). The sample titles of this study are shuffled in the database, so cell type and time point are left out; the donor was told from shared clones.

The DNA sequence follows: TGCAGTGCGCGGGGGGAAGGCGGGTTAACCTACGAGCAGTACTTC. This yields the protein CSARGEGGLTYEQYF. The rearrangement combines TRBV20-1 with TRBJ2-7; 8 junctional bases match TRBD2. Germline trimming: 6 bases from V, 2 bases from J; junction bases outside gene matches: 12. Based on the germline V gene (reference sequence), the CDR1 and CDR2 sequences are DFQATT and SNEGSKA. The CDR3 runs 15 residues from the cysteine to the phenylalanine. Of the read, only the CDR3 DNA is kept; its 45 bases are in frame from base 1.